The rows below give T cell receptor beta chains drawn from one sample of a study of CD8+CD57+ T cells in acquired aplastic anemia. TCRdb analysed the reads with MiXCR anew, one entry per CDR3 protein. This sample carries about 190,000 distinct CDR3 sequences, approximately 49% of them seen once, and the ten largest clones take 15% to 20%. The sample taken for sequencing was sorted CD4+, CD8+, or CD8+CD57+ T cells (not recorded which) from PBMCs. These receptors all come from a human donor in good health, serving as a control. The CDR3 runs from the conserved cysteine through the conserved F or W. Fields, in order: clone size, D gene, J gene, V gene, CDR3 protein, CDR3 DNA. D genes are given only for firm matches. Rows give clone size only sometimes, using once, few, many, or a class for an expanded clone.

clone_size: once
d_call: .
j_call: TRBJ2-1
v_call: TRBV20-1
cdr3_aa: CSAPGLYNEQFF
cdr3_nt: TGCAGTGCCCCGGGACTTTACAATGAGCAGTTCTTC

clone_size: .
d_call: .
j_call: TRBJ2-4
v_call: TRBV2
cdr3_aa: CASSVVSGENIQYF
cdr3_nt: TGTGCCAGCAGTGTTGTTTCAGGAGAAAACATTCAGTACTTC

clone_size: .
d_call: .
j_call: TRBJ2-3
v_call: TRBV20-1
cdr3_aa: CSAREAMDTQYF
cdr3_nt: TGCAGTGCTAGGGAGGCGATGGATACGCAGTATTTT

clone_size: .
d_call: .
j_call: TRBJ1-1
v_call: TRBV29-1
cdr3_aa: CSVKGGGTEAFF
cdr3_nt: TGCAGCGTTAAGGGTGGGGGCACTGAAGCTTTCTTT

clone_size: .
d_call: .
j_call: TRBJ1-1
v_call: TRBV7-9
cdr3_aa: CASSLWPGEAFF
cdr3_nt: TGTGCCAGCAGCTTATGGCCAGGAGAAGCTTTCTTT

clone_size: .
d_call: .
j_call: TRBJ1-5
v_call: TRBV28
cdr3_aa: CASSPLRGNQPQHF
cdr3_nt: TGTGCCAGCAGTCCCCTCAGGGGCAATCAGCCCCAGCATTTT

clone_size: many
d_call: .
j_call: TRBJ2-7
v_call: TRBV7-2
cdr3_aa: CASSLASPIAGAEQYF
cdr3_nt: TGTGCCAGCAGCTTAGCCTCCCCGATAGCAGGGGCCGAGCAGTACTTC

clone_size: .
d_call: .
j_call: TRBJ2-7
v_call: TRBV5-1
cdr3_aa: CASSLGVGNEQYF
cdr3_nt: TGCGCCAGCAGCTTGGGGGTCGGGAACGAGCAGTACTTC

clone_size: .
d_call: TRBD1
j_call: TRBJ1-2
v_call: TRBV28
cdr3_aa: CACSRGQGRDGYTF
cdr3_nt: TGTGCCTGCAGTCGGGGACAGGGAAGGGATGGCTACACCTTC

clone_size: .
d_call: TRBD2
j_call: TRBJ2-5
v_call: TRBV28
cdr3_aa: CASSFLPGTSGGMETQYF
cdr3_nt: TGTGCCAGCAGTTTTCTACCCGGGACTAGCGGGGGTATGGAGACCCAGTACTTC

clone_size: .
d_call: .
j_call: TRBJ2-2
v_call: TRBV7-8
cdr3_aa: CASSPQPEANTGELFF
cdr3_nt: TGTGCCAGCAGCCCCCAACCGGAAGCGAACACCGGGGAGCTGTTTTTT

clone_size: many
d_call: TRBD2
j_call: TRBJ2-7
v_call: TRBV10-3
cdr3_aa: CAISAGGGAYEQYF
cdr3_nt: TGTGCCATCAGTGCGGGCGGGGGGGCTTACGAGCAGTACTTC

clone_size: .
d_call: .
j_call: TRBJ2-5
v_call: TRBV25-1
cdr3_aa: CASPTSTRALYGPFQETQYF
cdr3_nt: TGTGCCAGCCCAACTTCAACCAGGGCGTTATACGGGCCGTTCCAAGAGACCCAGTACTTC

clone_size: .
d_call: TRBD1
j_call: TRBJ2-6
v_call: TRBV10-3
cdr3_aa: CAISEDRGGANVLTF
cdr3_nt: TGTGCCATCAGTGAAGACAGGGGTGGGGCCAACGTCCTGACTTTC

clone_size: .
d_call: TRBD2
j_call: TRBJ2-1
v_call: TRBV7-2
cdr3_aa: CASSLLAGANEQFF
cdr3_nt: TGTGCCAGCAGCTTATTAGCGGGGGCAAATGAGCAGTTCTTC

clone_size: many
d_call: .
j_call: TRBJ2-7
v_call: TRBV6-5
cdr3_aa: CASSYGGLEDEQYF
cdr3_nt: TGTGCCAGCAGTTACGGGGGGCTCGAAGACGAGCAGTACTTC

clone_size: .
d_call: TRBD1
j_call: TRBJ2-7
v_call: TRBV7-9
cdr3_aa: CASSHGTGAYEQYF
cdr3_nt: TGTGCCAGCAGCCACGGGACAGGGGCCTACGAGCAGTACTTC

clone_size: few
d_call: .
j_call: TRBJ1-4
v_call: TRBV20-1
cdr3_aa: CSARMGSNEKLFF
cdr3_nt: TGCAGTGCTAGAATGGGGTCTAATGAAAAACTGTTTTTT

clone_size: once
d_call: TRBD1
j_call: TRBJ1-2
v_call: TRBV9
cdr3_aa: CASSVVGQGGYTF
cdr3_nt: TGTGCCAGCAGCGTAGTGGGACAGGGGGGCTACACCTTC

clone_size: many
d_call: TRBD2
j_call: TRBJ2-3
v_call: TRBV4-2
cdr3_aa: CASSQGLAGGADTQYF
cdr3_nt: TGTGCCAGCAGCCAGGGACTAGCGGGGGGGGCAGATACGCAGTATTTT

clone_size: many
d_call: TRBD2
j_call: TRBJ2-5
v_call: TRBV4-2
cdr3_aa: CASSQDLTSGGAMETQYF
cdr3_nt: TGTGCCAGCAGCCAAGATCTAACTAGCGGGGGGGCGATGGAGACCCAGTACTTC

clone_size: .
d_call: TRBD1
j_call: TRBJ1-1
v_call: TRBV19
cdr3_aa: CASTLGDRATEAFF
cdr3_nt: TGTGCCAGTACACTCGGGGACAGGGCCACTGAAGCTTTCTTT

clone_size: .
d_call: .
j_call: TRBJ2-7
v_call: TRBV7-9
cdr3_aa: CASSRDKSYEQYF
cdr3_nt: TGTGCCAGCAGCCGGGACAAGTCCTACGAGCAGTACTTC

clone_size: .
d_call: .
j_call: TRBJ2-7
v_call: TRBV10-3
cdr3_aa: CAISARGASSYEQYF
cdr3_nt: TGTGCCATCAGTGCGAGGGGGGCCAGCTCCTACGAGCAGTACTTC

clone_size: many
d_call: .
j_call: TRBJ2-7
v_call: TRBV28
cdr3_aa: CASSSSPMSYEQYF
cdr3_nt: TGTGCCAGCAGTTCCTCCCCCATGTCCTACGAGCAGTACTTC

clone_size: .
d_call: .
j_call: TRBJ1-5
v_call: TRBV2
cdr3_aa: CASSDRSTLLNQPQHF
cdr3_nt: TGTGCCAGCAGTGATCGTTCAACCCTACTTAATCAGCCCCAGCATTTT

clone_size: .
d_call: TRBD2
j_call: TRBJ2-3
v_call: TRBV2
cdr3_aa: CASSFRWTSDTDTQYF
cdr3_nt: TGTGCCAGCAGCTTTAGGTGGACTAGCGACACAGATACGCAGTATTTT

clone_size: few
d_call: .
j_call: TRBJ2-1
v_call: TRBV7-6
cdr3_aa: CASSLAAGSSYNEQFF
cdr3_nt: TGTGCCAGCAGCTTAGCGGCGGGAAGCTCCTACAATGAGCAGTTCTTC

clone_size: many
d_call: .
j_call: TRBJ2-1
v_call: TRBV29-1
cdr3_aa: CSVEGNSKGNEQFF
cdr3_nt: TGCAGCGTTGAAGGAAACTCAAAGGGAAATGAGCAGTTCTTC

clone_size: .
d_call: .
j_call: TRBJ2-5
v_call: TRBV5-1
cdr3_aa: CASSLGGEGETQYF
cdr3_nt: TGCGCCAGCAGCTTGGGGGGCGAGGGAGAGACCCAGTACTTC

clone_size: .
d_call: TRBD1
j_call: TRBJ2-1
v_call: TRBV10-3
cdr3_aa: CAIRTGGYNEQFF
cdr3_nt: TGTGCCATCAGGACAGGGGGCTACAATGAGCAGTTCTTC

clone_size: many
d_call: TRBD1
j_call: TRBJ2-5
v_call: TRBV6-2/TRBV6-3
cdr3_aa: CASSFAPGQGQETQYF
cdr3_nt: TGTGCCAGCAGTTTCGCCCCGGGACAGGGGCAAGAGACCCAGTACTTC

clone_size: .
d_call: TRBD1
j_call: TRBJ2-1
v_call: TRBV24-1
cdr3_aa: CATSVALGTGRALYNEQFF
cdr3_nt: TGTGCCACCAGTGTCGCCTTAGGGACAGGCAGAGCCTTGTACAATGAGCAGTTCTTC

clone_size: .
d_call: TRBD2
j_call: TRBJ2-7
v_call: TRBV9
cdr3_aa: CASSVGTSGPYEQYF
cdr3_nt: TGTGCCAGCAGCGTCGGGACTAGCGGTCCCTACGAGCAGTACTTC

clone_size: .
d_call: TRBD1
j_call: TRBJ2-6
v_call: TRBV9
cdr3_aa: CASSTRPGTGPSGANVLTF
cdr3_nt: TGTGCCAGCAGCACCAGACCCGGGACAGGGCCCTCTGGGGCCAACGTCCTGACTTTC

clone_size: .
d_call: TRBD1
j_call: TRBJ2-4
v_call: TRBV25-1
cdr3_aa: CASSLMGQGNIQYF
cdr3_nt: TGTGCCAGCTCCCTCATGGGACAGGGGAACATTCAGTACTTC

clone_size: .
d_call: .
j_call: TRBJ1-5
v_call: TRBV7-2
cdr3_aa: CASSLDRGMGQPQHF
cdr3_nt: TGTGCCAGCAGCTTAGATAGGGGTATGGGTCAGCCCCAGCATTTT

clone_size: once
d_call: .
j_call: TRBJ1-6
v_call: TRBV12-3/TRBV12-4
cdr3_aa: CASADLGSSPLHF
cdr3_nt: TGTGCCAGCGCCGACTTAGGGAGTTCACCCCTCCACTTT

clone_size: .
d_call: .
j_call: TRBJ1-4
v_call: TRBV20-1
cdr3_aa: CSASIPNGRANEKLFF
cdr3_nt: TGCAGTGCTAGCATCCCCAATGGGCGTGCTAATGAAAAACTGTTTTTT

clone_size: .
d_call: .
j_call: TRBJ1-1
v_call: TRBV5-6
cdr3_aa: CASSLWGLSGAEAFF
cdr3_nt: TGTGCCAGCAGCTTGTGGGGACTGAGTGGGGCTGAAGCTTTCTTT

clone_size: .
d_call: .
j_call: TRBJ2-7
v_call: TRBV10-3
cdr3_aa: CAIAGEDEQYF
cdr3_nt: TGTGCCATCGCCGGGGAGGACGAGCAGTACTTC

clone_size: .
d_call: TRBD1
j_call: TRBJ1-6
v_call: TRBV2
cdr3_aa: CASSGQGYNSPLHF
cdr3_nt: TGTGCCAGCAGTGGACAGGGCTATAATTCACCCCTCCACTTT